This T cell receptor (beta chain) was observed in a study of T cells after yellow fever vaccination. The CDR3 length is 16 residues. Germline CDR1 DFQATT, CDR2 SNEGSKA (reference sequence). TCRdb redid the calling of the 5' RACE reads with MiXCR, one entry per CDR3 protein. This table has approximately 300,000 distinct CDR3 sequences, 8.7% appearing once. This clonotype has just a few counts. One end of the junction fails to match germline, which may point to a read error. Sequencing used PBMCs, obtained on the day of the first yellow fever vaccination. The V and J genes are TRBV20-1 and TRBJ2-3; D is possibly TRBD2 (6 bases). The clonotype originates from a man younger than 35 who received the YFV17D yellow fever vaccine. The CDR3 nucleotides read TGCTGTGCTAGATCTACACGGGCTAGCGGCACAGATACGCAGTATTTT. Translation gives CCARSTRASGTDTQYF.